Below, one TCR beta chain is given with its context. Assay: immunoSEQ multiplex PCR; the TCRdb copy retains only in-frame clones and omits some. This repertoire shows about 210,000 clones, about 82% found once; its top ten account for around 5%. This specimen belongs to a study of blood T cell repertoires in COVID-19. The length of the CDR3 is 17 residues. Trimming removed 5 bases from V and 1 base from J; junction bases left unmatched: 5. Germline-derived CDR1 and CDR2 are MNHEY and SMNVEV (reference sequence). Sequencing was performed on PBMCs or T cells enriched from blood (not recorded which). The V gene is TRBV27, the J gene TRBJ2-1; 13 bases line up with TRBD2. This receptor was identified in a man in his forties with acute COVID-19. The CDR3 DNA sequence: TGTGCCAGCAGTCCAACTAGCGGGAGGGTGTCCTACAATGAGCAGTTCTTC. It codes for CASSPTSGRVSYNEQFF.